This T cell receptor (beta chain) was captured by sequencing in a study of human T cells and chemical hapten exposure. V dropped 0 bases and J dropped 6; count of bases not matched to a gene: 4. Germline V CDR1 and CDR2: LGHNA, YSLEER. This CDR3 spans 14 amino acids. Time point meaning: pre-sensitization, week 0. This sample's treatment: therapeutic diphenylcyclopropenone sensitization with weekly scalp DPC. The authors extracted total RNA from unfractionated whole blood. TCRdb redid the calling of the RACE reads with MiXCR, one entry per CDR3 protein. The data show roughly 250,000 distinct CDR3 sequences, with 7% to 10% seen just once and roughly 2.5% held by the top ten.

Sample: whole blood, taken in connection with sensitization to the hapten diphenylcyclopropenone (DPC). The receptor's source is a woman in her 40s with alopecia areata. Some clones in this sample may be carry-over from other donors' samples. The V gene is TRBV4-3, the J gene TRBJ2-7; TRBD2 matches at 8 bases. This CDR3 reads CASSQELAEREQYF. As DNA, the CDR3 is TGCGCCAGCAGCCAAGAACTAGCGGAGCGCGAGCAGTACTTC.